Below, one T cell receptor beta chain is given with its context. The entry originates in a study of blood T cell repertoires in COVID-19. The overall study: Acute and convalescent COVID-19 samples came from the United States, Italy and Spain. The analysed material was cDNA or gDNA that came from T cells, B-cell-depleted T cells, or PBMCs.

The CDR3 runs 16 residues. Germline V CDR1 and CDR2: MDHEN, SYDVKM. The junction had 6 bases not matched to a gene; V was cut back by 3 bases and J by 2 bases. In the original analysis: Estimation of nucleated cell counts relied on the amplification of reference gene primers. The assay was immunoSEQ multiplex PCR, and TCRdb's table has in-frame clones only and misses some. The V and J calls and the clone size are those of that table, but D and trimming were determined from the DNA. The table has about 180,000 clones, around 88% seen once. The chain is built from TRBV28 and TRBJ2-1, with TRBD2 identical over 8 bases. The TCR was taken from a woman aged 25-40 years with acute or convalescent COVID-19. Sequencing was performed on peripheral blood. The CDR3 coding sequence is TGTGCCAGCAGTTTCATTAGCGGGGACACCTACAATGAGCAGTTCTTC. This sequence encodes CASSFISGDTYNEQFF.